What follows are 16 T cell receptor beta chains derived from one specimen sequenced in a study of metastatic and nonmetastatic thyroid tumors. TCRdb re-called the PCR reads via MiXCR. The sample contains 35,000 to 50,000 clones, less than 20% of which appear only once. Every patient was untreated before thyroid surgery. The sequenced sample was tumor tissue. These TCRs come from a female donor with papillary thyroid cancer or a benign thyroid nodule (not recorded which). Some clones in this sample may be carry-over from other donors' samples.

This clone was found many times. The chain joins TRBV24-1 to TRBJ1-2; D remains unclear. Germline loops: CDR1 KGHDR, CDR2 SFDVKD. This CDR3 has 16 amino acids. V was shortened by 4 bases and J by 4 bases, with 18 bases between the two germline ends. CDR3 loop: CATSDPASGDGYGYTF. Here the CDR3 DNA reads TGTGCCACCAGTGACCCTGCGTCGGGAGATGGCTATGGCTACACCTTC.

This clone showed up many times. V is TRBV7-2 and J is TRBJ2-1, with unresolved D. V lost 3 bases to trimming and J lost 9 bases, with 9 bases between them. Germline loops: CDR1 SGHTA, CDR2 FQGNSA. The CDR3 is 12 residues long. The CDR3 region is CASSLGNPEQFF. The DNA for the CDR3 is TGTGCCAGCAGCTTGGGAAACCCTGAGCAGTTCTTC.

This clone has only one observation. The chain has TRBV19 and TRBJ2-5; 16 positions agree with TRBD2. V lost 4 bases and J lost 7; bases outside the gene matches: 9. The CDR3 loop spans 17 amino acids. CDR1 and CDR2 from the germline V gene are LNHDA and SQIVND (reference sequence). Here the CDR3 DNA reads TGTGCCAGTAGTAAAGGGACTAGCGGGAGGGCCTTGGGGACCCAGTACTTC. The encoded protein is CASSKGTSGRALGTQYF.

This clone was detected ten times or more. The CDR3 here is CASSSTLTRDTQYF. The CDR3 DNA follows: TGTGCCAGCAGTTCCACCTTGACTAGAGATACGCAGTATTTT. The rearrangement joins TRBV6-1 to TRBJ2-3; D possibly corresponds to TRBD2 (6 bases). The CDR3 contains 14 residues. The germline V and J ends were trimmed by 5 bases and 5 bases, with 14 bases remaining between them. CDR1 is MNHNS, CDR2 SASEGT, per germline.

The sample holds many counts of this clone. CDR3 coding DNA: TGTGCCAGCAGCTACACTTTAACCGGGACACGGATGCCCGAGCAGTACTTC. It translates to CASSYTLTGTRMPEQYF. The chain employs TRBV11-1 and TRBJ2-7; D might be TRBD1 (6 bases). The V end lost 4 bases, the J end lost 6 bases, and 25 bases lay between the germline ends. CDR3 length: 17 amino acids. Germline V CDR1 and CDR2: SGHAT, FQDESV (reference sequence).

This clone has ten or more counts. The V gene is TRBV6-4, the J gene TRBJ1-1, with 8 bases identical to TRBD1. With 8 bases clipped from V and 1 base from J, the junction kept 6 bases outside the gene matches. CDR1 MRHNA and CDR2 SNTAGT come from the germline V gene. CDR3 size: 14 residues. CDR3 nucleotides: TGTGCCAGCTTGCCCGGGACAGGGAACACTGAAGCTTTCTTT. Translation gives CASLPGTGNTEAFF.

A note on this clone: One end of the junction fails to match germline, which may point to a read error. This sequence joins TRBV10-3 and TRBJ1-5; D gene unclear. The CDR3 has 13 residues. Germline assignment: CDR1 ENHRY and CDR2 SYGVKD. CDR3: CAISGGGSKPQHF. As DNA, the CDR3 is TGTGCAATCAGTGGCGGAGGTAGTAAGCCCCAGCATTTT.

This clone was detected ten times or more. The chain joins TRBV24-1 to TRBJ2-3; TRBD2 matches at 13 bases. V lost 3 bases, J lost 8 bases, and 4 bases stayed unmatched. This CDR3 region has 15 residues. Germline V CDR1 and CDR2: KGHDR, SFDVKD. CDR3: CATSDRGLAGITQYF. CDR3 in DNA: TGTGCCACCAGTGATCGGGGACTAGCGGGGATTACGCAGTATTTT.

There are many counts of this clone. The chain employs TRBV5-6 and TRBJ1-4; D unclear. This CDR3 has 14 residues. Deletions cut 0 bases from V and 10 bases from J, with 13 bases between. CDR1 and CDR2 (germline): SGHDT, YYEEEE. Here the CDR3 DNA reads TGTGCCAGCAGCTTGGTCCAGGCCCGCGGAAAACTGTTTTTT. Its translation: CASSLVQARGKLFF.

This clone has only a few counts. The chain joins TRBV11-2 to TRBJ2-1, with 10 bases lining up with TRBD2. The CDR3 spans 16 residues. From germline, CDR1 is SGHAT and CDR2 FQNNGV. Trimming at V came to 5 bases and at J to 4 bases, leaving 8 bases not matched to a gene. CDR3 sequence: CASSLRTSGKYNEQFF. Here the CDR3 DNA reads TGTGCCAGCAGCCTACGGACTAGCGGAAAATACAATGAGCAGTTCTTC.

The chain links TRBV29-1 to TRBJ2-1, with 10 positions matching TRBD1. With V trimmed by 3 bases and J by 6 bases, 2 bases remained unmatched. Germline V gene lookup returns CDR1 SQVTM and CDR2 ANQGSEA. This CDR3 spans 13 amino acids. The CDR3 is CSVDGTGVNEQFF. The CDR3 bases are TGCAGCGTTGACGGGACAGGGGTCAATGAGCAGTTCTTC.

This clone was seen many times. CDR3 protein: CASSLVASGSGNEQYF. CDR3 sequence (DNA): TGTGCCAGCAGCTTAGTGGCTAGCGGGAGCGGAAACGAGCAGTACTTC. This chain links TRBV7-2 with TRBJ2-7; 10 nucleotides line up with TRBD2. The CDR3 loop spans 16 amino acids. V dropped 1 base and J dropped 5; count of bases not matched to a gene: 8. Per the germline V gene, CDR1 is SGHTA and CDR2 is FQGNSA.

This clone has a count of ten or more. The identical CDR3 is also encoded by other nucleotide sequences in the sample. J is TRBJ2-7 and V is TRBV20-1; 14 positions agree with TRBD2. This CDR3 has 16 residues. Trimming at V came to 5 bases and at J to 7 bases, leaving 13 bases not matched to a gene. In germline, CDR1 is DFQATT, CDR2 SNEGSKA (reference sequence). CDR3 loop: CSAGLAGGPPGREQYF. CDR3 nucleotide sequence: TGCAGTGCTGGACTAGCGGGAGGCCCCCCTGGGAGGGAGCAGTACTTC.

In its sample, this clone was seen many times. V usage is TRBV19 and J usage is TRBJ2-2; D remains unclear. Trimming cost V 3 bases and J 4 bases, with 15 bases left between them. The CDR3 is made up of 16 amino acids. Germline loops: CDR1 LNHDA, CDR2 SQIVND (reference sequence). The CDR3 protein is CASSMGRTPSTGELFF. CDR3 bases: TGTGCCAGTAGTATGGGTAGAACCCCGAGCACCGGGGAGCTGTTTTTT.

The chain uses TRBV5-1 and TRBJ2-1, with TRBD2 matching 9 bases. CDR3 length: 16 residues. With 4 bases clipped from V and 2 bases from J, the junction kept 7 bases outside the gene matches. In germline, CDR1 is SGHRS, CDR2 YFSETQ. CDR3: CASSLAGLPPYNEQFF. The CDR3 DNA sequence: TGCGCCAGCAGCCTAGCGGGATTGCCCCCCTACAATGAGCAGTTCTTC.

Of note for this clone: At one of its ends the junction is not consistent with the germline gene, which may arise from a read error. This chain connects TRBV2 to TRBJ2-5; 7 nucleotides line up with TRBD2. The CDR3 totals 12 residues. In germline, CDR1 is SNHLY, CDR2 FYNNEI. The CDR3 DNA reads as TGTGCAAGCGGGACCGACTGGGAGACCAAGTACTTC. It codes for CASGTDWETKYF.